This T cell receptor (beta chain) was identified during a study of technical replicates of blood from four donors. TCRdb's table, derived via immunoSEQ multiplex PCR, lists solely in-frame clones and lacks some. The sample carries tens of thousands of clones, 93% recorded once. Unmatched junction bases numbered 6, after V lost 8 bases and J lost 13 bases. The CDR3 is made up of 11 amino acids. Germline V lookup: CDR1 SNHLY, CDR2 FYNNEI. The chain couples TRBV2 to TRBJ2-2; 8 positions match TRBD1. The sequenced sample was T cells isolated from PBMCs. This clonotype was sampled from a human donor in good health. CDR3 residues: CASEDRERLFF. In DNA, the CDR3 is TGTGCCAGCGAGGACAGGGAAAGGCTGTTTTTT.